Listed below are T cell receptor beta chains from one sample, sequenced in a study of blood T cell repertoires in COVID-19. The repertoire was sequenced with immunoSEQ multiplex PCR; TCRdb's copy has only in-frame clones and lacks some. The sample has fewer than 110,000 clones, approximately 91% seen once. Sequencing input: peripheral blood. These receptors all stem from a man aged 50-60 years with acute or convalescent COVID-19. The CDR3 runs from the conserved cysteine through the conserved F or W. Each record gives: CDR3 protein, CDR3 DNA, J gene, D gene, V gene, clone size. A D gene is named only where the DNA matches it firmly. Clone size, where shown, is once, few, many, or a class for clones that have expanded.

CASSRTGVWDEKLFF,TGTGCCAGCAGTAGGACAGGGGTGTGGGATGAAAAACTGTTTTTT,TRBJ1-4,TRBD1,TRBV6-5,.
CASSRTGFREAFF,TGTGCCAGTAGTAGGACAGGGTTCAGGGAAGCTTTCTTT,TRBJ1-1,TRBD1,TRBV19,.
CASSFVDSDTQYF,TGTGCCAGCAGCTTCGTCGACTCGGATACGCAGTATTTT,TRBJ2-3,.,TRBV7-2,.
CASPGTGGFNYGYTF,TGTGCCAGCCCAGGGACAGGGGGCTTTAACTATGGCTACACCTTC,TRBJ1-2,TRBD1,TRBV2,.
CASSQGTSNYGYTF,TGTGCCAGCAGCCAAGGTACATCTAACTATGGCTACACCTTC,TRBJ1-2,.,TRBV3-1/TRBV3-2,.
CASSQSSTGVNTEAFF,TGCGCCAGCAGCCAATCCAGCACAGGCGTGAACACTGAAGCTTTCTTT,TRBJ1-1,.,TRBV4-1,.
CASSGDSSMNTEAFF,TGTGCCAGCAGTGGGGACTCTAGTATGAACACTGAAGCTTTCTTT,TRBJ1-1,.,TRBV27,.
CASSLGGVNEQFF,TGCGCCAGCAGCCTAGGAGGGGTCAATGAGCAGTTCTTC,TRBJ2-1,.,TRBV4-3,.
CASSLVTGEWETQYF,TGTGCCAGCAGCTTAGTCACAGGGGAATGGGAGACCCAGTACTTC,TRBJ2-5,TRBD1,TRBV7-9,once
CASSIVNVNEQFF,TGTGCCAGTAGTATCGTAAATGTCAATGAGCAGTTCTTC,TRBJ2-1,.,TRBV19,.
CASSPGTTNTEAFF,TGTGCCAGTAGTCCCGGGACAACGAACACTGAAGCTTTCTTT,TRBJ1-1,.,TRBV19,.
CASSLVLAGYNEQFF,TGTGCCAGCAGCTTAGTCTTGGCGGGTTACAATGAGCAGTTCTTC,TRBJ2-1,.,TRBV11-2,.
CASSYKQINTGELFF,TGTGCCAGCAGTTACAAACAGATAAACACCGGGGAGCTGTTTTTT,TRBJ2-2,.,TRBV6-5,.
CAIQGLGVGSPLHF,TGTGCCATCCAAGGTTTAGGGGTGGGTTCACCCCTCCACTTT,TRBJ1-6,.,TRBV10-3,.
CASSLVGQGDTIYF,TGTGCCAGCAGCTTGGTCGGACAGGGAGACACCATATATTTT,TRBJ1-3,TRBD1,TRBV7-3,.
CASSSGTLAKNIQYF,TGTGCCAGCAGCTCGGGTACCCTAGCCAAAAACATTCAGTACTTC,TRBJ2-4,.,TRBV7-8,.
CASSRGSYRETQYF,TGTGCCAGCAGCCGCGGGAGCTATCGGGAGACCCAGTACTTC,TRBJ2-5,TRBD2,TRBV3-1/TRBV3-2,.
CASSQQGDYGYTF,TGTGCCAGCAGCCAACAGGGGGACTATGGCTACACCTTC,TRBJ1-2,TRBD1,TRBV2,few
CASSLELRNTEAFF,TGTGCCAGCAGCTTGGAGCTTCGGAACACTGAAGCTTTCTTT,TRBJ1-1,.,TRBV7-9,.
CASSLSLTEMINTEAFF,TGTGCCAGCAGCTTAAGTCTAACGGAGATGATTAACACTGAAGCTTTCTTT,TRBJ1-1,.,TRBV11-3,.
CASSLGTGVGTEAFF,TGCGCCAGCAGCTTGGGAACGGGGGTGGGCACTGAAGCTTTCTTT,TRBJ1-1,.,TRBV5-1,.
CASRGTGGSNQPQHF,TGTGCCAGTAGGGGGACAGGGGGCAGCAATCAGCCCCAGCATTTT,TRBJ1-5,TRBD1,TRBV19,.
CASSPGQGYIQYF,TGTGCCAGCAGCCCAGGACAGGGATACATTCAGTACTTC,TRBJ2-4,TRBD1,TRBV7-2,.
CASSLEDRGTDTQYF,TGCGCCAGCAGCCTAGAGGACAGGGGCACAGATACGCAGTATTTT,TRBJ2-3,TRBD1,TRBV5-1,.
CASSPTSSYNSPLHF,TGTGCCAGCAGCCCCACGAGCTCCTATAATTCACCCCTCCACTTT,TRBJ1-6,.,TRBV9,.
CASSQTQRRVGYGYTF,TGTGCCAGCAGTCAAACCCAGAGGAGGGTTGGCTATGGCTACACCTTC,TRBJ1-2,.,TRBV28,.
CASRTQNTEAFF,TGTGCCAGCAGAACTCAGAACACTGAAGCTTTCTTT,TRBJ1-1,.,TRBV7-9,.
CASSLPTDYEQYF,TGTGCCAGCAGCCTCCCGACAGATTACGAGCAGTACTTC,TRBJ2-7,.,TRBV7-9,.
CATSRYSAGAYNEQFF,TGTGCCACCAGCAGGTATTCAGCGGGGGCTTACAATGAGCAGTTCTTC,TRBJ2-1,TRBD2,TRBV15,.
CATSRTSGGQETQYF,TGTGCCACCAGCAGGACTAGCGGGGGCCAAGAGACCCAGTACTTC,TRBJ2-5,TRBD2,TRBV15,.
CASSPARSVNTEAFF,TGTGCCAGCAGCCCAGCGAGGTCGGTGAACACTGAAGCTTTCTTT,TRBJ1-1,.,TRBV5-4,.
CASRRTGGTEAFF,TGTGCCAGCAGACGGACAGGGGGCACTGAAGCTTTCTTT,TRBJ1-1,TRBD1,TRBV5-4,.
CASSFGQSNQPQHF,TGTGCCAGCAGCTTTGGACAGTCCAATCAGCCCCAGCATTTT,TRBJ1-5,.,TRBV7-2,few
CASSPTSFSEELFF,TGTGCCAGCAGCCCGACTAGCTTTTCTGAGGAGCTGTTTTTT,TRBJ2-2,TRBD2,TRBV7-3,once
CASRTPEGGVEKLFF,TGTGCCAGCAGGACCCCGGAAGGGGGCGTTGAAAAACTGTTTTTT,TRBJ1-4,TRBD1,TRBV6-5,.
CASSLGGGGPSSYNEQFF,TGCGCCAGCAGCCTGGGGGGCGGGGGGCCAAGCTCCTACAATGAGCAGTTCTTC,TRBJ2-1,TRBD2,TRBV5-1,.
CASSYSDPDRRAEAFF,TGTGCCAGCAGTTACTCGGATCCAGACAGACGGGCTGAAGCTTTCTTT,TRBJ1-1,.,TRBV6-7,.
CASSTGLAGADTQYF,TGTGCCAGCAGTACTGGACTAGCGGGGGCAGATACGCAGTATTTT,TRBJ2-3,TRBD2,TRBV6-5,.
CASSQDLAVGSSNIQYF,TGTGCCAGCAGCCAAGATCTAGCAGTAGGATCTTCAAACATTCAGTACTTC,TRBJ2-4,.,TRBV4-2,.
CASSVRTIKSDTQYF,TGTGCCAGCAGCGTTCGGACAATCAAGTCAGATACGCAGTATTTT,TRBJ2-3,.,TRBV6-5,.
CASSEKGLKQDRVSNEQFF,TGCGCCAGCAGTGAGAAGGGGTTAAAGCAAGACAGGGTGTCCAATGAGCAGTTCTTC,TRBJ2-1,TRBD1,TRBV10-1,.
CASSGGGDYSNQPQHF,TGTGCCAGCAGCGGGGGAGGGGATTATAGCAATCAGCCCCAGCATTTT,TRBJ1-5,.,TRBV5-6,.
CASGLRGQSSYEQYF,TGTGCCAGCGGCCTGAGGGGACAGTCCTCCTACGAGCAGTACTTC,TRBJ2-7,TRBD1,TRBV5-5,once
CASSVDRVGSPLHF,TGTGCCAGCAGCGTAGACAGAGTCGGTTCACCCCTCCACTTT,TRBJ1-6,.,TRBV7-9,.
CASSPLWTAGTEAFF,TGTGCCAGCTCACCACTATGGACAGCTGGCACTGAAGCTTTCTTT,TRBJ1-1,.,TRBV18,.
CASSLTGAGQETQYF,TGTGCCAGCAGCTTAACAGGGGCAGGACAAGAGACCCAGTACTTC,TRBJ2-5,TRBD1,TRBV7-2,.
CASSSGTGGRWTEAFF,TGTGCCAGCAGCTCCGGGACAGGGGGCAGGTGGACTGAAGCTTTCTTT,TRBJ1-1,TRBD1,TRBV5-6,.
CASSRGGNTEAFF,TGTGCCAGTAGTCGGGGGGGTAACACTGAAGCTTTCTTT,TRBJ1-1,.,TRBV19,.
CASSQETGQGYEQYF,TGCGCCAGCAGCCAAGAAACAGGACAGGGGTACGAGCAGTACTTC,TRBJ2-7,TRBD1,TRBV4-1,.
CASSEEQGTGYTF,TGTGCCAGCAGTGAAGAACAGGGGACTGGCTACACCTTC,TRBJ1-2,TRBD1,TRBV2,.
CATLQDSGNTIYF,TGTGCCACCCTTCAGGACTCTGGAAACACCATATATTTT,TRBJ1-3,.,TRBV10-3,.
CASSYGYQGQGYEQYF,TGTGCCAGCAGTTACGGTTACCAGGGACAGGGCTACGAGCAGTACTTC,TRBJ2-7,TRBD1,TRBV6-5,.
CASSTYAGQRNTEAFF,TGCGCCAGCAGCACCTATGCGGGACAGAGGAACACTGAAGCTTTCTTT,TRBJ1-1,TRBD1,TRBV4-1,.
CASSLLGADRNTEAFF,TGTGCCAGCAGCTTATTGGGGGCAGACAGGAACACTGAAGCTTTCTTT,TRBJ1-1,.,TRBV7-9,.
CASSFTGTAYEQYF,TGTGCCAGCAGCTTTACCGGGACAGCTTACGAGCAGTACTTC,TRBJ2-7,TRBD1,TRBV5-6,.
CASSDYSPTMNTEAFF,TGTGCCAGCAGTGACTACTCGCCGACTATGAACACTGAAGCTTTCTTT,TRBJ1-1,.,TRBV11-3,.
CASSPRDRGINQPQHF,TGTGCCAGCTCACCACGGGACAGGGGGATCAATCAGCCCCAGCATTTT,TRBJ1-5,TRBD1,TRBV18,.
CASSETGQGFYEQYF,TGTGCCAGCTCGGAAACGGGACAGGGGTTCTACGAGCAGTACTTC,TRBJ2-7,TRBD1,TRBV18,.
CASSVQGGGITDTQYF,TGTGCCAGCAGTGTCCAGGGCGGGGGGATCACAGATACGCAGTATTTT,TRBJ2-3,TRBD2,TRBV2,.
CASSGSQGYSGNTIYF,TGTGCCAGCAGCGGATCACAGGGCTACTCTGGAAACACCATATATTTT,TRBJ1-3,.,TRBV9,.